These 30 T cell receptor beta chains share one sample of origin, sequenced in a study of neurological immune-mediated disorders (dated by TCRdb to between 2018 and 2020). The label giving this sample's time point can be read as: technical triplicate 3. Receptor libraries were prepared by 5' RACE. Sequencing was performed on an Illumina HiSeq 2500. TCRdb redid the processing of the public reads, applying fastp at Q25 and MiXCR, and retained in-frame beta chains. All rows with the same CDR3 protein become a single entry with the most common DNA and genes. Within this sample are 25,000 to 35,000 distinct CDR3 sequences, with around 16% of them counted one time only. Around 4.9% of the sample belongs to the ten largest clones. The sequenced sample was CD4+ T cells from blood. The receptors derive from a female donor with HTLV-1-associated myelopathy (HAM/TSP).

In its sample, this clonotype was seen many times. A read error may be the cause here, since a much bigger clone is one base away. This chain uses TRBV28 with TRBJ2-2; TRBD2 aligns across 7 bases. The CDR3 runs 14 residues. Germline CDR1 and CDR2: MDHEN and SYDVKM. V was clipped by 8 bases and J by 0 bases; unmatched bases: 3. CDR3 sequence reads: CASPGGSNTGELFF. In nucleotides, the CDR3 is TGTGCCAGCCCCGGGGGGTCGAACACCGGGGAGCTGTTTTTT.

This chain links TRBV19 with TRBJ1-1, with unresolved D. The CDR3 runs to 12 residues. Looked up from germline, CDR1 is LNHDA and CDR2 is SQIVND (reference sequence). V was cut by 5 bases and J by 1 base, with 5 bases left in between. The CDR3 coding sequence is TGTGCCAGTAGTCGTGGGAACACTGAAGCTTTCTTT. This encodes CASSRGNTEAFF.

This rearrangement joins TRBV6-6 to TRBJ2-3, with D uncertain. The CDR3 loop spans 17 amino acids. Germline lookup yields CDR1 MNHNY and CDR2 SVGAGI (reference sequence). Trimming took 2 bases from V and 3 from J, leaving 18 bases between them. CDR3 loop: CASSYPTQLFRTDTQYF. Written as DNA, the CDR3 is TGTGCCAGCAGTTACCCTACCCAGCTCTTTAGAACAGATACGCAGTATTTT.

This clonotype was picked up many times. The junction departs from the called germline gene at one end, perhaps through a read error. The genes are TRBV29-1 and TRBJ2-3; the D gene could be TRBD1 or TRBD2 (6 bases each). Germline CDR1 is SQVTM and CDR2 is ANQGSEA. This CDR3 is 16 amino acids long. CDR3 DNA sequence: TGCAGCGCTGAAGGGGGACTGAGGGGCGCCACAGATACGCAGTATTTT. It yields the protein CSAEGGLRGATDTQYF.

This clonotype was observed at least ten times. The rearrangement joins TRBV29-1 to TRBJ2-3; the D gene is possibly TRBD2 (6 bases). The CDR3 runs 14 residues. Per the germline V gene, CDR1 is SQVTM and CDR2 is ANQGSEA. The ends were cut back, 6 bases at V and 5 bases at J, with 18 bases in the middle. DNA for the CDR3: TGCAGCGTAGGGGACTCCTTGAGACAAGATACGCAGTATTTT. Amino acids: CSVGDSLRQDTQYF.

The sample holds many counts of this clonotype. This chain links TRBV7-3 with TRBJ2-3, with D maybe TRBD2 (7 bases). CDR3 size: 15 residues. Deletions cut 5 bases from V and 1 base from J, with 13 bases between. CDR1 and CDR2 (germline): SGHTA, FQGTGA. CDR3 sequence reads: CASSTLGGRTDTQYF. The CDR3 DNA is TGTGCCAGCAGCACACTCGGGGGGCGCACAGATACGCAGTATTTT.

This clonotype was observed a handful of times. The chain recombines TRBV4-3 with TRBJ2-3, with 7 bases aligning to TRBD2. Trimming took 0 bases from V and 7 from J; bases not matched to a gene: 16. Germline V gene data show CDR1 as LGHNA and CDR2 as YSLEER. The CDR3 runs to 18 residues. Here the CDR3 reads CASSQDYSSSGRLYTQYF. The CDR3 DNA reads TGCGCCAGCAGCCAAGATTACAGTTCTAGCGGAAGGCTATATACGCAGTATTTT.

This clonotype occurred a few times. CDR3 in DNA: TGTGCCAGCAGTAAAAAAGAGGGGTCGACCTACGAGCAGTACTTC. Its translation: CASSKKEGSTYEQYF. The chain carries TRBV27 and TRBJ2-7; D may correspond to TRBD1 or TRBD2 (5 bases each). The germline V gene encodes CDR1 MNHEY and CDR2 SMNVEV (reference sequence). V lost 5 bases and J 2 bases, leaving 16 bases between the germline ends. The CDR3 covers 15 residues.

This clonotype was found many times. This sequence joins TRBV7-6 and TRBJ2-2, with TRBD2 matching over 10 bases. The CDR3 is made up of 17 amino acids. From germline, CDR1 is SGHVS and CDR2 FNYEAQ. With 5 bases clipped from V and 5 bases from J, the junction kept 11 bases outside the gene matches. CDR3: CASSQPASGRGTGELFF. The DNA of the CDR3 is TGTGCCAGCAGCCAACCGGCTAGCGGGAGAGGGACCGGGGAGCTGTTTTTT.

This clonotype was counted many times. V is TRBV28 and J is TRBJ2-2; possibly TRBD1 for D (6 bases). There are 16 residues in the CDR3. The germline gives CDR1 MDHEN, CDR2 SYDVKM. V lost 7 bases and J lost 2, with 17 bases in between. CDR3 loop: CASTHFSGVNTGELFF. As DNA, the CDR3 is TGTGCCAGCACCCACTTTTCAGGGGTAAACACCGGGGAGCTGTTTTTT.

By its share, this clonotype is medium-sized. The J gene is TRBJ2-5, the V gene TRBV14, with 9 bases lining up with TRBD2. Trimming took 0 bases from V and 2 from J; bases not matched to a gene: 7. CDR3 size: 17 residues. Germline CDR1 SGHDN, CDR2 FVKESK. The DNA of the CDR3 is TGTGCCAGCAGCCAAGACTTACTAGCGGGCCCTCAAGAGACCCAGTACTTC. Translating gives CASSQDLLAGPQETQYF.

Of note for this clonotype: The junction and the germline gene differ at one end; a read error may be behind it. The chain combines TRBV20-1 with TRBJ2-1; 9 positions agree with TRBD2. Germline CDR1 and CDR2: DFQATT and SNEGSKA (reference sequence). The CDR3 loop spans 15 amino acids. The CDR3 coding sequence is TGCAGTGCTTATATAGCGGGAGACACCTACAATGAGCAGTTATTC. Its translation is CSAYIAGDTYNEQLF.

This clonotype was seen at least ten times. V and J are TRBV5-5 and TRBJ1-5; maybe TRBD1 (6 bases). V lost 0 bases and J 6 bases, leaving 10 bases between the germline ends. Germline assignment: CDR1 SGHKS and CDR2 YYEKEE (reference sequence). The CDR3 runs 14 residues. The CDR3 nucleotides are TGTGCCAGCAGCTTGGTCAGGGGCAGTCAGCCCCAGCATTTT. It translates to CASSLVRGSQPQHF. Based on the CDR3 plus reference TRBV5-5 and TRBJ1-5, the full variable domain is DAGVTQSPTHLIKTRGQQVTLRCSPISGHKSVSWYQQVLGQGPQFIFQYYEKEERGRGNFPDRFSARQFPNYSSELNVNALLLGDSALYLCASSLVRGSQPQHFGDGTRLSIL.

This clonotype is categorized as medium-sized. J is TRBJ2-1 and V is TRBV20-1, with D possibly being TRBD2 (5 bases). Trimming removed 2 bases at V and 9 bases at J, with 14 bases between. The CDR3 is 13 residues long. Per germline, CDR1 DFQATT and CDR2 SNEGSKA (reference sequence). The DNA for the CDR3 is TGCAGTGCTAGATCCCCGCCGGGGAGTGAGCAGTTCTTC. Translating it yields CSARSPPGSEQFF.

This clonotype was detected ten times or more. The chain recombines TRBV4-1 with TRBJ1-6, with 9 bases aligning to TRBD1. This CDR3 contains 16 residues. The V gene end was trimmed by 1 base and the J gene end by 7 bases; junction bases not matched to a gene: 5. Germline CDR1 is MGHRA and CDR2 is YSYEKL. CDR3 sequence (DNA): TGCGCCAGCAGCCAAGGTACAGGGGGCTTAAATTCACCCCTCCACTTT. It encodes CASSQGTGGLNSPLHF.

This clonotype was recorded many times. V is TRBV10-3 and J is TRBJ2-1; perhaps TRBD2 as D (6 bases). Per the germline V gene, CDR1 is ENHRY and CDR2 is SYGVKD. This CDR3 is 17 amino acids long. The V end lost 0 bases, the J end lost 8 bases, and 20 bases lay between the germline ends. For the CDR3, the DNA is TGTGCCATCAGTGAGTCCCGAGGGACTCCCTGGAGGGATGAGCAGTTCTTC. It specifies CAISESRGTPWRDEQFF.

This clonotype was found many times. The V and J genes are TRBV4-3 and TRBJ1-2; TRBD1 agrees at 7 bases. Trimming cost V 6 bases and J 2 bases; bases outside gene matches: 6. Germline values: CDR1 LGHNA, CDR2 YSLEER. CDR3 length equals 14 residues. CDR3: CASSQLTGNYGYTF. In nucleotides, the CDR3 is TGCGCCAGCAGTCAATTGACAGGGAACTATGGCTACACCTTC.

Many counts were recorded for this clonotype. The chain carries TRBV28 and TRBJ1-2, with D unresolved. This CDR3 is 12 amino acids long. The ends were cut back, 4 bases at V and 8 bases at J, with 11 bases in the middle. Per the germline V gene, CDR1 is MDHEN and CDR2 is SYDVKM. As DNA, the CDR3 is TGTGCCAGCAGTTCCGGGCCCACGGGCTACACCTTC. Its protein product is CASSSGPTGYTF.

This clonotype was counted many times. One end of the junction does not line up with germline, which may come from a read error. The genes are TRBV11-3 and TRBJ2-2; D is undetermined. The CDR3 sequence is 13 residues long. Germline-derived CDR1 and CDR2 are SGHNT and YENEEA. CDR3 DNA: TGTGCCAGCAGTTTAGGATTTGGAGGGGAGCTGTTTTTT. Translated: CASSLGFGGELFF.

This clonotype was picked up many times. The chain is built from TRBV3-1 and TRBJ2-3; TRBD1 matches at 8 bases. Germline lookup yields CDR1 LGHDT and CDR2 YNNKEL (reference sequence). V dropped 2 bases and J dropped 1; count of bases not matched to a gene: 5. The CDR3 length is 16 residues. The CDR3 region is CASSQRDRGRTDTQYF. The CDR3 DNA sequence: TGTGCCAGCAGCCAACGAGACAGGGGACGCACAGATACGCAGTATTTT.

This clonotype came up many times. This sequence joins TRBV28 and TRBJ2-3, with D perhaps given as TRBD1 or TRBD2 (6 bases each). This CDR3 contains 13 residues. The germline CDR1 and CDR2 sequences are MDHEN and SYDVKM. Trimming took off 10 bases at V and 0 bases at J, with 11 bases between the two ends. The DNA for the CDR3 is TGTGCCATCCGGGGGCAGAGCACAGATACGCAGTATTTT. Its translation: CAIRGQSTDTQYF.

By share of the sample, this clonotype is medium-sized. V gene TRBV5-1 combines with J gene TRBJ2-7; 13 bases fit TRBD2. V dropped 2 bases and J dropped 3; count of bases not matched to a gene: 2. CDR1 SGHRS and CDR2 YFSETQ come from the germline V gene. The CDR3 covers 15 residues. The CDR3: CASSFGLAGVYEQYF. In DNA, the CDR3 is TGCGCCAGCAGCTTTGGACTAGCGGGAGTCTACGAGCAGTACTTC.

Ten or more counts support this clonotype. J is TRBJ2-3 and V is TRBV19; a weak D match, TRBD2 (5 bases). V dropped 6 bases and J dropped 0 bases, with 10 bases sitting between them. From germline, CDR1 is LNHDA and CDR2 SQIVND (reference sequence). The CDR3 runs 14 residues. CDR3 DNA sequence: TGTGCCAGTAGAGTCGCTAGCAGCACAGATACGCAGTATTTT. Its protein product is CASRVASSTDTQYF.

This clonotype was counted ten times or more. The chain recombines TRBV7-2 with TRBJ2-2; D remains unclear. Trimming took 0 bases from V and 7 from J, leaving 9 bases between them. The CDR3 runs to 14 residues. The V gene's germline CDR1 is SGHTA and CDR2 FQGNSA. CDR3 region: CASSLAVRLGELFF. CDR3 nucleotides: TGTGCCAGCAGCTTAGCTGTTCGGCTCGGGGAGCTGTTTTTT.

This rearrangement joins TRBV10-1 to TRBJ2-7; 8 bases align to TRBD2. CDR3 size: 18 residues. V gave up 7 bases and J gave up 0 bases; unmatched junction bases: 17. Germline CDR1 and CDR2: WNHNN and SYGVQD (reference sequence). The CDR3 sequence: CASNLGTRGRGSSYEQYF. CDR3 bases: TGCGCCAGCAACCTCGGGACTAGAGGGAGGGGAAGCTCCTACGAGCAGTACTTC.

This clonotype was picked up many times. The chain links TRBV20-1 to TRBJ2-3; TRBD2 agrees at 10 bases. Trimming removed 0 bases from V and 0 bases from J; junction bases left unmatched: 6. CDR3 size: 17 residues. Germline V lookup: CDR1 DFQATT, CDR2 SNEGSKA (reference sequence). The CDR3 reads CSARDPGAGGSTDTQYF. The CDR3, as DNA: TGCAGTGCTAGAGATCCGGGAGCGGGGGGGAGCACAGATACGCAGTATTTT.

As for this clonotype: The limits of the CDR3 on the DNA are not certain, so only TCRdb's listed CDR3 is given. The CDR3 sequence: CASSLEGHNEQFFGPGTGELFF. The chain uses TRBV7-9 and TRBJ2-2; the table calls TRBD1, which could not be checked here. Germline V gene sequence: CDR1 SEHNR, CDR2 FQNEAQ (reference sequence). The CDR3 extends over 22 residues, inclusive of both ends.

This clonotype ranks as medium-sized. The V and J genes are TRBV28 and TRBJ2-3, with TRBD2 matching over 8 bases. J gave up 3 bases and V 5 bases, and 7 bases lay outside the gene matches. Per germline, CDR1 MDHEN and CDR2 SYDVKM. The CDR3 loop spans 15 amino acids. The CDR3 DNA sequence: TGTGCCAGCAGTCTAGCGGGCAGTGGGACAGATACGCAGTATTTT. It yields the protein CASSLAGSGTDTQYF.

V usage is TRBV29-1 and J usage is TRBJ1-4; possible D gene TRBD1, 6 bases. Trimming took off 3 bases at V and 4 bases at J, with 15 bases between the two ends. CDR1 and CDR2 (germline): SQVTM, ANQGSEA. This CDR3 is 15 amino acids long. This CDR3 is CSVDGETGYNEKLFF. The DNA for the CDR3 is TGCAGCGTTGATGGGGAGACAGGATATAATGAAAAACTGTTTTTT.

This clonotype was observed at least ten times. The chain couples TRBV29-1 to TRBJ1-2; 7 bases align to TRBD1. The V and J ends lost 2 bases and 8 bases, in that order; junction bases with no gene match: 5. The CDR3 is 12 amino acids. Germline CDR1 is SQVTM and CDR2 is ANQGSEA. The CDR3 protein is CSVETTGLGYTF. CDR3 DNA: TGCAGCGTTGAAACGACAGGGTTGGGCTACACCTTC.